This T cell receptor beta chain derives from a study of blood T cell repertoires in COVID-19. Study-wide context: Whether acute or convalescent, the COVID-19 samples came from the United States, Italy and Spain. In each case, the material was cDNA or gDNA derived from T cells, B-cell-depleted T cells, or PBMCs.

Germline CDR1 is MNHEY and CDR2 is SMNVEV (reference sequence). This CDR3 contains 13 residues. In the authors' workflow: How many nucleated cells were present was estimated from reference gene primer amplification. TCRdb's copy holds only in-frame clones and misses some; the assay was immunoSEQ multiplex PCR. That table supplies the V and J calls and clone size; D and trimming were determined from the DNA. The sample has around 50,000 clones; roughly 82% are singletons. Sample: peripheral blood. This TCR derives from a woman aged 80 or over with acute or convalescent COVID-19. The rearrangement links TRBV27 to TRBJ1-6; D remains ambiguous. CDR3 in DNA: TGTGCGTGCCGGGAAAGCTATAATTCACCCCTCCACTTT. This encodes CACRESYNSPLHF.